This T cell receptor (beta chain) came from a study of blood T cell repertoires in COVID-19. As for the study in general: There were acute and convalescent COVID-19 samples, and they came from the United States, Italy and Spain.

The V and J ends lost 2 bases and 1 base respectively, with 26 bases between them. In germline, CDR1 is MGHRA, CDR2 YSYEKL. This CDR3 spans 20 amino acids. In the original processing: Reference gene primer amplification in the assay estimated nucleated cell counts. Repertoires were generated with immunoSEQ multiplex PCR, while TCRdb's copy carries only in-frame clones and drops some. That table furnishes V, J and clone size, whereas the DNA furnished D and trimming. The sample gives about 400,000 clones, roughly 88% of which show up once; approximately 2% is in the top ten. The sequence came from a woman aged 40 to 50 with acute COVID-19. What was sequenced was PBMCs or T cells enriched from blood (not recorded which). The gene calls are TRBV4-1 and TRBJ2-5; D call uncertain. CDR3 sequence (DNA): TGCGCCAGCAGCCAAACTCCTCCTGGCGGCGCAAAACAATTCCAAGAGACCCAGTACTTC. Protein sequence: CASSQTPPGGAKQFQETQYF.